One sample yielded the 22 T cell receptor beta chains listed below, sequenced in a study of cytomegalovirus exposure and HLA in healthy donors. Vbeta (60) and Jbeta (13) primers were used in the PCR. Sequencing was performed with immunoSEQ multiplex PCR; in TCRdb, only in-frame clones are kept and a portion is missing. The table records nearly 300,000 clones, approximately 90% of them present only once. The specimen sequenced was PBMCs. The receptors derive from a man in his forties in good health and CMV-seropositive.

V is TRBV7-8 and J is TRBJ1-3; 8 positions match TRBD1. Germline V gives CDR1 SGHVS, CDR2 FQNEAQ. The CDR3 totals 19 residues. J was trimmed by 4 bases and V by 0 bases; bases with no gene match: 14. In DNA, the CDR3 is TGTGCCAGCAGCTTAGCGCGTGGGGGACAGGTGAATTCCGGAAACACCATATATTTT. Translation gives CASSLARGGQVNSGNTIYF.

The genes are TRBV6-1 and TRBJ2-3; possibly TRBD1 for D (6 bases). Deletions cut 0 bases from V and 2 bases from J, with 9 bases between. The germline V gene has CDR1 MNHNS and CDR2 SASEGT. The CDR3 is 15 residues long. The CDR3 is CASSEAGTTTDTQYF. Written as DNA, the CDR3 is TGTGCCAGCAGTGAAGCCGGGACAACCACAGATACGCAGTATTTT.

The CDR3, as DNA: TGCGCCAGCAGTCAAGTATGGAACAGGGAAAGGGGCACAGATACGCAGTATTTT. Its translation: CASSQVWNRERGTDTQYF. The chain carries TRBV23-1 and TRBJ2-3, with D possibly TRBD1 on 6 matching bases. TRBV23-1 is marked as an open reading frame, function uncertain. The CDR3 covers 18 residues. Deletions cut 2 bases from V and 1 base from J, with 19 bases between.

DNA of the CDR3: TGCGCCAGCAGCCAAGCGAACCGAGGCGCTAGCGGGAGAAAGTACTTC. Encoded protein: CASSQANRGASGRKYF. This rearrangement joins TRBV4-1 to TRBJ2-5; 10 nucleotides align to TRBD2. V was pared by 1 base and J by 12 bases, with 14 bases of the junction left unmatched. In germline, CDR1 is MGHRA, CDR2 YSYEKL. The CDR3 covers 16 residues.

V and J are TRBV25-1 and TRBJ2-3; maybe TRBD1 (5 bases). Germline V CDR1 and CDR2: MGHDK, SYGVNS. The CDR3 runs to 14 residues. V lost 3 bases to trimming and J lost 2 bases, with 9 bases between them. In nucleotides, the CDR3 is TGTGCCAGCAGTGAGACAGAAACCACAGATACGCAGTATTTT. Its protein is CASSETETTDTQYF.

The chain links TRBV9 to TRBJ2-7, with 10 bases that match TRBD1. In germline, CDR1 is SGDLS, CDR2 YYNGEE. The CDR3 has 15 residues. V was pared by 3 bases and J by 2 bases, with 5 bases of the junction left unmatched. The CDR3 loop reads CASSDGQGETYEQYF. The CDR3, as DNA: TGTGCCAGCAGCGATGGACAGGGGGAGACCTACGAGCAGTACTTC.

The V gene is TRBV28, the J gene TRBJ1-1; TRBD1 matches 8 bases. Trimming cost V 0 bases and J 4 bases; bases outside gene matches: 7. Germline loops: CDR1 MDHEN, CDR2 SYDVKM. The CDR3 runs 16 residues. The CDR3 nucleotides are TGTGCCAGCAGTTTATGGGTGAGGACAGGGACCACTGAAGCTTTCTTT. Protein sequence: CASSLWVRTGTTEAFF.

This chain links TRBV2 with TRBJ2-7; 8 bases are shared with TRBD2. CDR3 size: 14 residues. Looked up from germline, CDR1 is SNHLY and CDR2 is FYNNEI. V gave up 6 bases and J gave up 4 bases; unmatched junction bases: 8. Written as DNA, the CDR3 is TGTGCCAGCAGCCCGGGAGGGCCCCTATACGAGCAGTACTTC. As protein: CASSPGGPLYEQYF.

This clone rates as large (0.1 to 1%). The V call is TRBV5-6, the J call TRBJ1-5; D gene ambiguous. V was clipped by 2 bases and J by 4 bases, with 4 bases between them. The V gene's germline CDR1 is SGHDT and CDR2 YYEEEE. This CDR3 region has 12 residues. The CDR3: CASSLQNQPQHF. CDR3 DNA: TGTGCCAGCAGCTTACAGAATCAGCCCCAGCATTTT.

V gene TRBV7-2 combines with J gene TRBJ1-2; D possibly corresponds to TRBD1 (6 bases). The CDR3 sequence is 16 residues long. V lost 1 base, J lost 0 bases, and 12 bases lay in between. The V gene's germline CDR1 is SGHTA and CDR2 FQGNSA. The CDR3 spells CASSLVGGATNYGYTF. The CDR3 DNA follows: TGTGCCAGCAGCTTAGTTGGGGGCGCGACTAACTATGGCTACACCTTC.

V is TRBV19 and J is TRBJ1-5, with a tentative D call TRBD1 (5 bases). Trimming took off 5 bases at V and 1 base at J, with 15 bases between the two ends. This CDR3 spans 16 amino acids. CDR1 LNHDA and CDR2 SQIVND come from the germline V gene (reference sequence). The DNA of the CDR3 is TGTGCCAGTAGTCGGACACCGACAACGAGCAATCAGCCCCAGCATTTT. Its protein product is CASSRTPTTSNQPQHF.

This clone appeared a single time. The chain combines TRBV10-3 with TRBJ2-2; 7 positions match TRBD2. The CDR3 is made up of 14 amino acids. Trimming removed 8 bases from V and 4 bases from J; junction bases left unmatched: 7. Germline V gives CDR1 ENHRY, CDR2 SYGVKD. The DNA for the CDR3 is TGTGCCATCTGGGGCGGGAGTCTCACCGGGGAGCTGTTTTTT. It translates to CAIWGGSLTGELFF.

The CDR3 loop reads CATKTTGTGANVLTF. The CDR3 DNA reads as TGTGCCACCAAAACGACAGGGACCGGGGCCAACGTCCTGACTTTC. The chain employs TRBV15 and TRBJ2-6; TRBD1 agrees at 7 bases. CDR3 size: 15 residues. Germline CDR1 and CDR2: LNHNV and YYDKDF (reference sequence). Losses at the gene ends were 7 bases for V and 4 bases for J; bases not matched to a gene: 7.

V and J are TRBV4-3 and TRBJ2-1; D is unclear. V shed 2 bases and J shed 0 bases, with 11 bases lying between them. Germline assignment: CDR1 LGHNA and CDR2 YSLEER. The CDR3 loop spans 16 amino acids. This CDR3 is CASSQSGSISYNEQFF. The CDR3 nucleotides read TGCGCCAGCAGCCAATCCGGGTCTATCTCCTACAATGAGCAGTTCTTC.

The V call is TRBV7-9, the J call TRBJ1-1; 8 bases map to TRBD1. The CDR3 runs to 14 residues. Germline V CDR1 and CDR2: SEHNR, FQNEAQ (reference sequence). The V gene end was trimmed by 5 bases and the J gene end by 5 bases; junction bases not matched to a gene: 7. CDR3 nucleotide sequence: TGTGCCAGCAGCGCGGACAGGGTGACGACTGAAGCTTTCTTT. Its protein is CASSADRVTTEAFF.

V gene TRBV28 combines with J gene TRBJ2-7; D remains ambiguous. Deletions cut 7 bases from V and 2 bases from J, with 6 bases between. Germline CDR1 MDHEN, CDR2 SYDVKM. The CDR3 is 11 residues long. CDR3 nucleotide sequence: TGTGCCAGCACGGCGGCCTACGAGCAGTACTTC. Encoded protein: CASTAAYEQYF.

With regard to this clone: Within the sample, other DNA sequences also encode this same CDR3. V is TRBV11-2 and J is TRBJ2-7; 10 bases map to TRBD1. The CDR3 contains 14 residues. Trimming removed 5 bases from V and 2 bases from J; junction bases left unmatched: 3. Germline V gives CDR1 SGHAT, CDR2 FQNNGV. The CDR3 nucleotides read TGTGCCAGCAGCCCCGGGACAGGGGCCTACGAGCAGTACTTC. Its protein product is CASSPGTGAYEQYF.

V is TRBV5-4 and J is TRBJ1-1; D remains unclear. Trimming pared 0 bases from V and 3 bases from J, leaving 6 bases between. The CDR3 is 13 residues long. Germline CDR1 is SGHNT and CDR2 is YYREEE (reference sequence). CDR3 in DNA: TGTGCCAGCAGCTTGGCCGGTGACACTGAAGCTTTCTTT. This encodes CASSLAGDTEAFF.

The chain carries TRBV27 and TRBJ2-5; 8 bases are shared with TRBD1. Gene TRBJ2-7 matches the end of the DNA better, so the J call may be wrong. This CDR3 has 14 amino acids. Germline assignment: CDR1 MNHEY and CDR2 SMNVEV (reference sequence). CDR3 region: CASRRDRSSYEQYF. In nucleotides, the CDR3 is TGTGCCAGCAGGCGGGACAGGAGCTCCTACGAGCAGTACTTC.

V gene TRBV28 combines with J gene TRBJ2-6, with 9 bases aligning to TRBD1. This CDR3 has 18 residues. Germline V gene lookup returns CDR1 MDHEN and CDR2 SYDVKM. Losses at the gene ends were 3 bases for V and 1 base for J; bases not matched to a gene: 7. CDR3 coding DNA: TGTGCCAGCAGTTTCCCTTTGACAGGGGGATCTGGGGCCAACGTCCTGACTTTC. Amino acids: CASSFPLTGGSGANVLTF.

This chain joins TRBV4-1 and TRBJ2-7, with 8 nucleotides matching TRBD2. The V and J ends lost 1 base and 5 bases, in that order; junction bases with no gene match: 7. CDR3 length equals 15 residues. CDR1 and CDR2 from the germline V gene are MGHRA and YSYEKL. CDR3 protein: CASSQVIGRANEQYF. DNA of the CDR3: TGCGCCAGCAGCCAAGTGATCGGGAGGGCCAACGAGCAGTACTTC.

This chain connects TRBV11-2 to TRBJ2-7; D perhaps matches TRBD1 (5 bases). This CDR3 contains 15 residues. The V gene's germline CDR1 is SGHAT and CDR2 FQNNGV. Trimming cost V 1 base and J 3 bases, with 13 bases left between them. CDR3 nucleotides: TGTGCCAGCAGCTTAGGCAGGGAAATTGGCTACGAGCAGTACTTC. Amino acid sequence: CASSLGREIGYEQYF.